These T cell receptor beta chains were read from a single sample in a study of cytomegalovirus exposure and HLA in healthy donors. Profiling relied on immunoSEQ multiplex PCR, and the TCRdb table lists in-frame clones only, not all of them. Of 260,000 or so clones in the sample, 87% were seen once. Sequenced input: PBMCs. The receptors were gathered from a man aged 18 to 29 in good health and CMV-seronegative. CDR3s include the opening cysteine and the closing phenylalanine or tryptophan. A D gene is named only where the DNA matches it firmly. Clone sizes are given selectively: once, few, many, or a class where the clone is expanded.

TRBD2,TRBJ2-2,TRBV9,.,TGTGCCAGCAGCGTAGCGCCTAGCGGCACCGGGGAGCTGTTTTTT,CASSVAPSGTGELFF
TRBD1,TRBJ1-1,TRBV10-3,.,TGTGCCATCAGAATGACCGGGACAGGGCGTACTGAAGCTTTCTTT,CAIRMTGTGRTEAFF
.,TRBJ1-4,TRBV6-1,few,TGTGCCAGCAGCGAATCGGGTCCTAATGAAAAACTGTTTTTT,CASSESGPNEKLFF
.,TRBJ2-1,TRBV27,.,TGTGCCAGCAGTCTACAGGGATTCATAAATGAGCAGTTCTTC,CASSLQGFINEQFF
.,TRBJ1-2,TRBV7-9,.,TGTGCCAGCAGCTCGACAGAAAACTATGGCTACACCTTC,CASSSTENYGYTF
TRBD1,TRBJ2-7,TRBV19,.,TGTGCCAGTAGTTCTTCACCGGGACAGCACTACGAGCAGTACTTC,CASSSSPGQHYEQYF
.,TRBJ2-5,TRBV29-1,.,TGCAGCGTTGGAGGGGAGACCCAGTACTTC,CSVGGETQYF
TRBD2,TRBJ2-7,TRBV11-2,.,TGTGCCAGCAGCCCAATCCGACTAAGCGGGAGTGGTGAGCAGTACTTC,CASSPIRLSGSGEQYF
TRBD2,TRBJ2-2,TRBV25-1,.,TGTGCCAGCTCGGTTAGCGGGAGAGACACCGGGGAGCTGTTTTTT,CASSVSGRDTGELFF
TRBD1,TRBJ2-7,TRBV30,.,TGTGCCTGGAGTCCGAACTGGACAGGGGCGACCGAGCAGTACTTC,CAWSPNWTGATEQYF
.,TRBJ2-7,TRBV6-5,.,TGTGCCAGCAGTTACTCGATGTACGGCTCCTACGAGCAGTACTTC,CASSYSMYGSYEQYF
TRBD1,TRBJ2-7,TRBV27,.,TGTGCCAGCAGTTTCACAGGGGGTCGCCACGAGCAGTACTTC,CASSFTGGRHEQYF
TRBD2,TRBJ2-2,TRBV4-3,.,TGCGCCAGCAGCCAAGGGAGGACACTAGCGGGAGGGGAGCTGTTTTTT,CASSQGRTLAGGELFF
.,TRBJ2-2,TRBV7-2,.,TGTGCCAGCAGCTCCAGACTAGTTCTCGGGGAGCTGTTTTTT,CASSSRLVLGELFF
.,TRBJ2-5,TRBV13,.,TGTGCCAGCATTAAGAGAGTGGGGCTGTTAGACTTC,CASIKRVGLLDF
.,TRBJ2-3,TRBV10-3,.,TGTGCCATCAGCACAGGATTAGAAGATACGCAGTATTTT,CAISTGLEDTQYF
TRBD2,TRBJ2-7,TRBV4-3,.,TGCGCCAGCAGCCAAGATCTCGGGGTAGCGGGAGGGTCCGAGCAGTACTTC,CASSQDLGVAGGSEQYF
TRBD2,TRBJ2-3,TRBV6-1,.,TGTGCCAGTAGCGGGAGGGCGGACACAGATACGCAGTATTTT,CASSGRADTDTQYF
.,TRBJ1-2,TRBV6-5,.,TGTGCCAGCAGCACATCGGGAGGGGGGGCTGGTGGCTACACCTTC,CASSTSGGGAGGYTF
.,TRBJ2-7,TRBV7-9,few,TGTGCCAGCAGCTTATATGACGAGCAGTACTTC,CASSLYDEQYF
.,TRBJ2-7,TRBV28,.,TGTGCCAGCATGTGGTCAGGGCGCTACGAGCAGTACTTC,CASMWSGRYEQYF
TRBD1,TRBJ1-2,TRBV4-1,.,TGCGCCAGCAGCTCAAGGAGCCGAGGGGGCGGTTATGGCTACACCTTC,CASSSRSRGGGYGYTF
.,TRBJ2-7,TRBV11-2,.,TGTGCCAGCAGCTTAGGTAGCGGTTACGAGCAGTACTTC,CASSLGSGYEQYF